Below are 30 T cell receptor beta chains sequenced from a single sample in a study of CD8+ T cells in alopecia areata. The sequencing template was cDNA reverse transcribed from extracted RNA. Generated by immunoSEQ multiplex PCR, the TCRdb table keeps only in-frame clones and is missing some. This sample has 35,000 to 45,000 clones; just under 95% occur once, and the top ten carry 18%. The treatment: oral pan-JAK inhibitor, 5-10 mg twice daily. Material: CD8+ T cells sorted from blood, obtained at week 24, from a patient treated with tofacitinib. These receptors came from a human donor with alopecia areata.

The chain joins TRBV28 to TRBJ2-2; maybe TRBD1 (5 bases). Trimming took 1 base from V and 0 from J, leaving 9 bases between them. The CDR3 sequence is 16 residues long. Germline V gene sequence: CDR1 MDHEN, CDR2 SYDVKM. CDR3 sequence reads: CASSLYRTPNTGELFF. The CDR3 coding sequence is TGTGCCAGCAGTTTATACCGGACACCGAACACCGGGGAGCTGTTTTTT.

The genes are TRBV7-6 and TRBJ1-1; 7 bases map to TRBD1. Germline V lookup: CDR1 SGHVS, CDR2 FNYEAQ. This CDR3 is built from 14 residues. The trim removed 4 bases at V and 6 bases at J, leaving 8 bases unmatched. Written as DNA, the CDR3 is TGTGCCAGCAGCTCCCTCGAGGGACAGCCTGAAGCTTTCTTT. It codes for CASSSLEGQPEAFF.

The chain is built from TRBV7-8 and TRBJ2-1, with D possibly being TRBD2 (5 bases). V lost 3 bases and J lost 3, with 15 bases in between. Germline loops: CDR1 SGHVS, CDR2 FQNEAQ. The CDR3 runs 16 residues. CDR3 sequence: CASSFGVSPVYNEQFF. DNA of the CDR3: TGTGCCAGCAGCTTCGGGGTCAGCCCTGTCTACAATGAGCAGTTCTTC.

The chain is built from TRBV4-1 and TRBJ2-2; D call uncertain. This CDR3 spans 15 amino acids. The ends were cut back, 1 base at V and 1 base at J, with 7 bases in the middle. The germline CDR1 and CDR2 sequences are MGHRA and YSYEKL. CDR3 nucleotide sequence: TGCGCCAGCAGCCAAGTGGCAGGGAACACCGGGGAGCTGTTTTTT. Encoded protein: CASSQVAGNTGELFF.

V and J are TRBV5-6 and TRBJ2-3; 7 bases match TRBD1. In germline, CDR1 is SGHDT, CDR2 YYEEEE. The CDR3 has 18 residues. The J segment lost 1 base and the V segment lost 0 bases, leaving 11 bases of the junction unmatched. CDR3 DNA: TGTGCCAGCAGCTTGGGCTCAGTAACAGGGACAGGCACAGATACGCAGTATTTT. Its protein is CASSLGSVTGTGTDTQYF.

The V and J genes are TRBV27 and TRBJ2-7, with D possibly matching TRBD1 (5 bases). The CDR3 totals 19 residues. V lost 0 bases and J 0 bases, leaving 21 bases between the germline ends. CDR1 and CDR2 from the germline V gene are MNHEY and SMNVEV (reference sequence). CDR3 loop: CASSLSGDPYTHSSYEQYF. The CDR3 region has the DNA TGTGCCAGCAGTTTATCAGGGGATCCCTACACTCACAGCTCCTACGAGCAGTACTTC.

J is TRBJ2-3 and V is TRBV4-1; 8 bases agree with TRBD2. Germline loops: CDR1 MGHRA, CDR2 YSYEKL. V shed 2 bases and J 2 bases; nucleotides not matched to a gene: 12. The CDR3 sequence is 18 residues long. The CDR3 sequence: CASSQPGLAQPYTDTQYF. CDR3 in DNA: TGCGCCAGCAGCCAACCCGGACTAGCCCAACCTTACACAGATACGCAGTATTTT.

The chain couples TRBV19 to TRBJ2-7; D is uncertain. Trimming took 7 bases from V and 10 from J, leaving 20 bases between them. There are 13 residues in the CDR3. Germline lookup yields CDR1 LNHDA and CDR2 SQIVND (reference sequence). The CDR3 reads CASIEDNSSRQYF. Here the CDR3 DNA reads TGTGCCAGTATTGAAGACAACTCCTCGCGTCAGTACTTC.

This sequence joins TRBV28 and TRBJ2-7, with TRBD1 matching over 7 bases. Germline trimming cut 2 bases from V and 3 bases from J; bases unmatched to any gene: 7. The CDR3 is 15 residues long. CDR1 and CDR2 from the germline V gene are MDHEN and SYDVKM. CDR3 region: CASSLGVRDSYEQYF. CDR3 in DNA: TGTGCCAGCAGTTTAGGGGTCAGGGACAGCTACGAGCAGTACTTC.

The CDR3: CAWSVGDQETQYF. The CDR3 DNA reads TGTGCCTGGAGTGTAGGGGATCAAGAGACCCAGTACTTC. The chain couples TRBV30 to TRBJ2-5; TRBD1 is a possible D gene (5 bases). The length of the CDR3 is 13 residues. Per the germline V gene, CDR1 is GTSNPN and CDR2 is SVGIG (reference sequence). V dropped 0 bases and J dropped 2 bases, with 7 bases sitting between them.

J is TRBJ1-5 and V is TRBV19; 10 nucleotides match TRBD1. The ends lost 5 bases at V and 0 bases at J; junction bases unmatched: 13. The germline CDR1 and CDR2 sequences are LNHDA and SQIVND (reference sequence). CDR3 size: 19 residues. CDR3 DNA: TGTGCCAGTAGTCCTCCGGGACAGGGGTGGGCGTATAGCAATCAGCCCCAGCATTTT. This encodes CASSPPGQGWAYSNQPQHF.

The gene calls are TRBV11-2 and TRBJ2-7; no firm D call. This CDR3 is built from 11 residues. Germline-derived CDR1 and CDR2 are SGHAT and FQNNGV. V was shortened by 2 bases and J by 2 bases, with 1 base between the two germline ends. The CDR3 nucleotides are TGTGCCAGCAGCTTAACCTACGAGCAGTACTTC. Amino acid sequence: CASSLTYEQYF. Drawing the rest from reference TRBV11-2 and TRBJ2-7, the complete variable domain is EAGVAQSPRYKIIEKRQSVAFWCNPISGHATLYWYQQILGQGPKLLIQFQNNGVVDDSQLPKDRFSAERLKGVDSTLKIQPAKLEDSAVYLCASSLTYEQYFGPGTRLTVT.

The chain recombines TRBV6-5 with TRBJ2-5; 11 positions match TRBD2. Germline CDR1 MNHEY, CDR2 SVGAGI. The CDR3 has 16 residues. V lost 0 bases to trimming and J lost 6 bases; unmatched junction nucleotides: 6. The chain's CDR3 is CASSYSPLAGEQTQYF. The CDR3 nucleotides read TGTGCCAGCAGTTACTCACCACTAGCGGGGGAACAGACCCAGTACTTC.

J is TRBJ2-7 and V is TRBV7-2; D might be TRBD1 (5 bases). CDR1 and CDR2 (germline): SGHTA, FQGNSA. The CDR3 is made up of 15 amino acids. Trimming stripped 0 bases from V and 1 base from J, with 10 bases between. CDR3 sequence (DNA): TGTGCCAGCAGCTTAGCGTGGACACTATCCTACGAGCAGTACTTC. Amino acids: CASSLAWTLSYEQYF.

The chain recombines TRBV6-5 with TRBJ2-1; 8 bases fit TRBD1. With V trimmed by 5 bases and J by 8 bases, 11 bases remained unmatched. The germline V gene has CDR1 MNHEY and CDR2 SVGAGI. CDR3 length: 15 amino acids. The CDR3 spells CASSKGTGALDEQFF. DNA of the CDR3: TGTGCCAGCAGTAAAGGGACAGGTGCCTTGGATGAGCAGTTCTTC.

This clone was recorded once. This rearrangement joins TRBV5-6 to TRBJ1-1; perhaps TRBD1 as D (5 bases). Looked up from germline, CDR1 is SGHDT and CDR2 is YYEEEE. The CDR3 loop spans 17 amino acids. V was trimmed by 2 bases and J by 6 bases, leaving 23 bases between them. The CDR3 DNA is TGTGCCAGCAGCTTCGTGAGTTTACTGGCCCGGGGCGCTGAAGCTTTCTTT. This codes for CASSFVSLLARGAEAFF.

The genes are TRBV6-6 and TRBJ2-3, with 13 bases aligning to TRBD2. Germline CDR1 MNHNY, CDR2 SVGAGI (reference sequence). The CDR3 is made up of 15 amino acids. The ends lost 2 bases at V and 8 bases at J; junction bases unmatched: 4. The CDR3 sequence is CASSYGLAGVGTQYF. Here the CDR3 DNA reads TGTGCCAGCAGTTACGGACTAGCGGGGGTGGGTACGCAGTATTTT.

The rearrangement links TRBV27 to TRBJ2-5; 8 positions match TRBD1. CDR3 length: 15 amino acids. V gave up 4 bases and J gave up 5 bases; unmatched junction bases: 9. Looked up from germline, CDR1 is MNHEY and CDR2 is SMNVEV (reference sequence). The CDR3 is CASSSSGTGWETQYF. The CDR3 DNA reads as TGTGCCAGCAGTTCTTCCGGGACAGGCTGGGAGACCCAGTACTTC.

J is TRBJ1-5 and V is TRBV2; D gene unclear. Between the trimmed V and J ends, which lost 0 bases and 0 bases, there was a span of 6 bases. CDR1 SNHLY and CDR2 FYNNEI come from the germline V gene. This CDR3 is 15 amino acids long. The DNA for the CDR3 is TGTGCCAGCAGTGAAGCAGGGTATAGCAATCAGCCCCAGCATTTT. This gives the protein CASSEAGYSNQPQHF.

The chain uses TRBV6-5 and TRBJ2-1; D is uncertain. CDR1 and CDR2 from the germline V gene are MNHEY and SVGAGI. The CDR3 is made up of 11 amino acids. Trimming took off 4 bases at V and 6 bases at J, with 4 bases between the two ends. The CDR3 DNA reads as TGTGCCAGCAGTTCGGGCAATGAGCAGTTCTTC. Protein product: CASSSGNEQFF.

The chain recombines TRBV10-3 with TRBJ2-7; TRBD1 might be the D (6 bases). This CDR3 is 14 amino acids long. Germline loops: CDR1 ENHRY, CDR2 SYGVKD. The V gene lost 10 bases and the J gene lost 3 bases, with 19 bases spanning the gap. CDR3 nucleotides: TGTGCCACGGGGCTGGGCAGGGGTGTCTACGAGCAGTACTTC. It is translated as CATGLGRGVYEQYF.

This chain connects TRBV19 to TRBJ2-7, with 12 bases that match TRBD1. The CDR3 consists of 16 residues. Losses at the gene ends were 0 bases for V and 6 bases for J; bases not matched to a gene: 6. Germline CDR1 reads LNHDA; CDR2 reads SQIVND (reference sequence). CDR3 sequence reads: CASSIDRDRGRPEQYF. The CDR3, as DNA: TGTGCCAGTAGTATAGACCGGGACAGGGGGCGCCCCGAGCAGTACTTC.

The chain links TRBV6-1 to TRBJ2-3; maybe TRBD1 (5 bases). This CDR3 spans 15 amino acids. The germline V gene has CDR1 MNHNS and CDR2 SASEGT. The ends were cut back, 6 bases at V and 3 bases at J, with 16 bases in the middle. CDR3 nucleotide sequence: TGTGCCAGCAGCACTCCTACGCAGGGTACAGATACGCAGTATTTT. Translated: CASSTPTQGTDTQYF.

This chain connects TRBV7-9 to TRBJ2-1, with D hard to call. CDR1 is SEHNR, CDR2 FQNEAQ, per germline (reference sequence). Trimming took 1 base from V and 9 from J, leaving 10 bases between them. The CDR3 runs 13 residues. CDR3 amino acids: CASSLGSNGEQFF. As DNA, the CDR3 is TGTGCCAGCAGCTTAGGATCAAACGGTGAGCAGTTCTTC.

The gene calls are TRBV7-2 and TRBJ2-7; 10 positions match TRBD2. The CDR3 has 13 amino acids. Trimming took 5 bases from V and 7 from J; bases not matched to a gene: 5. Germline CDR1 and CDR2: SGHTA and FQGNSA. The CDR3 bases are TGTGCCAGCAGCCCAGCGGGGGGGCTTGAGCAGTACTTC. Its translation: CASSPAGGLEQYF. Full variable domain (remainder filled in from reference TRBV7-2 and TRBJ2-7): GAGVSQSPSNKVTEKGKDVELRCDPISGHTALYWYRQSLGQGLEFLIYFQGNSAPDKSGLPSDRFSAERTGGSVSTLTIQRTQQEDSAVYLCASSPAGGLEQYFGPGTRLTVT.

The chain joins TRBV7-8 to TRBJ2-7; the D gene is possibly TRBD1 (5 bases). Trimming left V 1 base short and J 5 bases short, with 12 bases between. Germline V gene sequence: CDR1 SGHVS, CDR2 FQNEAQ. CDR3 length: 14 residues. The CDR3 region has the DNA TGTGCCAGCAGCTTAGAAGCAGGGTTCCACGAGCAGTACTTC. This translates into CASSLEAGFHEQYF. The full variable domain, completed using reference TRBV7-8 and TRBJ2-7, is GAGVSQSPRYKVAKRGQDVALRCDPISGHVSLFWYQQALGQGPEFLTYFQNEAQLDKSGLPSDRFFAERPEGSVSTLKIQRTQQEDSAVYLCASSLEAGFHEQYFGPGTRLTVT.

In this sample, this clone turned up once. The chain uses TRBV6-5 and TRBJ2-2; possible D gene TRBD1, 6 bases. CDR3 length: 15 residues. Germline CDR1 and CDR2: MNHEY and SVGAGI. Trimming stripped 7 bases from V and 6 bases from J, with 18 bases between. CDR3: CASTSSGALAGELFF. CDR3 sequence (DNA): TGTGCCAGCACATCCTCAGGGGCTTTAGCCGGGGAGCTGTTTTTT.

The V call is TRBV10-2, the J call TRBJ2-2; no clear D gene. Per the germline V gene, CDR1 is WSHSY and CDR2 is SAAADI. The V gene lost 7 bases and the J gene lost 4 bases, with 10 bases spanning the gap. The length of the CDR3 is 13 residues. In nucleotides, the CDR3 is TGCGCCAGCACCCGAACAGTCACCGGGGAGCTGTTTTTT. It translates to CASTRTVTGELFF.

The chain carries TRBV13 and TRBJ2-1; D perhaps matches TRBD1 (5 bases). The CDR3 is 15 residues long. Germline CDR1 is PRHDT and CDR2 is FYEKMQ (reference sequence). Trimming took off 1 base at V and 4 bases at J, with 11 bases between the two ends. The CDR3 here is CASSLAGSSYNEQFF. The CDR3 region has the DNA TGTGCCAGCAGCTTAGCAGGGTCGAGTTACAATGAGCAGTTCTTC. Full variable domain (missing parts from reference TRBV13 and TRBJ2-1): AAGVIQSPRHLIKEKRETATLKCYPIPRHDTVYWYQQGPGQDPQFLISFYEKMQSDKGSIPDRFSAQQFSDYHSELNMSSLELGDSALYFCASSLAGSSYNEQFFGPGTRLTVL.

CDR3 DNA: TGTGCCAGCAGCTGGGGGTCCCAAGAGACCCAGTACTTC. This gives the protein CASSWGSQETQYF. The chain combines TRBV7-2 with TRBJ2-5; D could derive from TRBD1 or TRBD2 (5 bases each). The CDR3 loop spans 13 amino acids. V lost 4 bases to trimming and J lost 1 base, with 7 bases between them. The germline V gene encodes CDR1 SGHTA and CDR2 FQGNSA.